This T cell receptor beta chain is from a study of response to subunit inactivated influenza vaccine. General observations from the study: Each seasonal flu vaccination may recruit only limited new T cells, authors suggested.

The CDR3 is 17 residues long. V lost 6 bases and J lost 2; bases outside the gene matches: 15. From germline, CDR1 is MNHEY and CDR2 SMNVEV (reference sequence). This clonotype was counted a few times. Its antigen is currently unknown. One entry per CDR3 protein, called by TCRdb with MiXCR from the RT-PCR reads. Of some 520,000 distinct CDR3 sequences listed, more than 15% are singletons. This chain links TRBV27 with TRBJ2-7; 8 nucleotides agree with TRBD1. This sequence was found in a man between 45 and 75 years old who received an inactivated influenza vaccine. The specimen comprised CD4+ T cells sorted from PBMCs, sampled around 25 months after vaccination. CDR3 amino acids: CASSRKPPRQGTYEQYF. CDR3 coding DNA: TGTGCCAGCAGCCGGAAGCCCCCGCGACAGGGGACCTACGAGCAGTACTTC.